Below, 10 T cell receptor beta chains from the same sample are listed, as sequenced in a study of shared T cell receptors in the human thymus (dated by TCRdb to 2020 to 2023). The library relied on the immunoSEQ multiplex PCR assay. In TCRdb, the immuneACCESS table is reduced to in-frame sequences with V and J assigned. These tables do not hold every clone; where another copy was compared, an unresolved V gene accounts for under half, and the others remain unexplained. Recorded for this sample are over 650,000 clones; more than 70% of them occurred a single time. The ten most abundant clones make up approximately 0.0097% of the sample. The same data also contributed to another study, on human thymus T cells.

Sequenced sample: thymocytes. These receptors were obtained from a boy less than two years old with a congenital heart defect. Donor details come from another sample of the same person, matched by shared clones.

The gene calls are TRBV4-1 and TRBJ2-6; D is unclear. In germline, CDR1 is MGHRA, CDR2 YSYEKL. This CDR3 comprises 17 residues. The ends were cut back, 8 bases at V and 2 bases at J, with 19 bases in the middle. Here the CDR3 reads CASATVQMPAGANVLTF. Written as DNA, the CDR3 is TGCGCCAGCGCGACGGTACAGATGCCAGCTGGGGCCAACGTCCTGACTTTC.

The chain employs TRBV30 and TRBJ1-5, with 8 bases aligning to TRBD1. After removal of 1 base from V and 4 bases from J, the junction contained 9 bases not matched to a gene. In germline, CDR1 is GTSNPN, CDR2 SVGIG (reference sequence). The CDR3 totals 16 residues. Here the CDR3 reads CAWSDPVDRGNQPQHF. The CDR3 DNA follows: TGTGCCTGGAGTGACCCGGTCGACAGGGGTAATCAGCCCCAGCATTTT.

V and J are TRBV6-5 and TRBJ1-3, with 9 bases lining up with TRBD1. CDR1 is MNHEY, CDR2 SVGAGI, per germline. Trimming took 4 bases from V and 2 from J; bases not matched to a gene: 0. The CDR3 is 14 amino acids. The CDR3 DNA reads TGTGCCAGCAGTTGGGACAGGGCTGGAAACACCATATATTTT. This codes for CASSWDRAGNTIYF.

The chain couples TRBV5-6 to TRBJ1-5, with 8 positions matching TRBD1. Trimming at V came to 2 bases and at J to 6 bases, leaving 10 bases not matched to a gene. The CDR3 extends over 16 amino acids. In germline, CDR1 is SGHDT, CDR2 YYEEEE. For the CDR3, the DNA is TGTGCCAGCAGCTTTGTGGACAGGGAGAGGGGTCAGCCCCAGCATTTT. Amino acids: CASSFVDRERGQPQHF.

The chain carries TRBV5-3 and TRBJ1-2; 7 bases align to TRBD1. TRBV5-3 is an ORF; its function is uncertain. The CDR3 loop spans 17 amino acids. V lost 0 bases and J lost 0; bases outside the gene matches: 8. Here the CDR3 DNA reads TGTGCCAGAAGCTTGGCAGGACAGGACAGAGCTAACTATGGCTACACCTTC. It translates to CARSLAGQDRANYGYTF.

The chain couples TRBV7-2 to TRBJ2-1; 7 nucleotides line up with TRBD2. Trimming cost V 5 bases and J 0 bases; bases outside gene matches: 16. CDR3 length equals 19 residues. Germline CDR1 SGHTA, CDR2 FQGNSA. The CDR3 loop is CASSAIHRRGTRSYNEQFF. For the CDR3, the DNA is TGTGCCAGCAGCGCTATCCATCGGCGGGGGACCCGCTCCTACAATGAGCAGTTCTTC.

The V and J genes are TRBV2 and TRBJ1-5, with a tentative D call TRBD1 (5 bases). Trimming removed 2 bases from V and 0 bases from J, with 17 bases in between. The CDR3 loop spans 18 amino acids. Per germline, CDR1 SNHLY and CDR2 FYNNEI. The CDR3 DNA is TGTGCCAGCAGTGAAAGGGAAGGGGCCCCTTATAGCAATCAGCCCCAGCATTTT. It encodes CASSEREGAPYSNQPQHF.

Only one count was recorded for this clone. The rearrangement links TRBV5-6 to TRBJ2-5; perhaps TRBD1 as D (5 bases). Trimming took off 3 bases at V and 5 bases at J, with 17 bases between the two ends. The CDR3 is made up of 15 amino acids. The germline V gene has CDR1 SGHDT and CDR2 YYEEEE. The CDR3 coding sequence is TGTGCCAGCAGCTGCAGGGTTAATGGGGTGGAGACCCAGTACTTC. The encoded protein is CASSCRVNGVETQYF.

The J gene is TRBJ1-1, the V gene TRBV7-6; D remains ambiguous. CDR3 size: 14 residues. Trimming removed 0 bases at V and 3 bases at J, with 8 bases between. Germline loops: CDR1 SGHVS, CDR2 FNYEAQ. CDR3: CASSLAESHTEAFF. The DNA of the CDR3 is TGTGCCAGCAGCTTAGCGGAGTCCCACACTGAAGCTTTCTTT.

The chain employs TRBV28 and TRBJ1-5; D gene unclear. Germline V CDR1 and CDR2: MDHEN, SYDVKM. This CDR3 is 15 amino acids long. V lost 7 bases to trimming and J lost 5 bases, with 18 bases between them. CDR3 region: CASKIAGSPDQPQHF. CDR3 sequence (DNA): TGTGCCAGCAAGATCGCCGGTAGCCCAGATCAGCCCCAGCATTTT.